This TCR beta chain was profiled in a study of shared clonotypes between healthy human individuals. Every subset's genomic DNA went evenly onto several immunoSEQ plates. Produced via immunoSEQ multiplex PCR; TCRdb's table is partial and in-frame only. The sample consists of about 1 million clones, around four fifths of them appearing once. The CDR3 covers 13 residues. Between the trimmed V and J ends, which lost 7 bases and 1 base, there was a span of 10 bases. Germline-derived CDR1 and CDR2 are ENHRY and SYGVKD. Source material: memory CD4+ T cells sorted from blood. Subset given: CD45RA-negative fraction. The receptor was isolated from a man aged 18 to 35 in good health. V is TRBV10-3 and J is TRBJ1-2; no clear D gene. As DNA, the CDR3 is TGTGCCATCACGGGAGATCTTAACTATGGCTACACCTTC. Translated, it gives CAITGDLNYGYTF.